A single sample gave rise to the 22 T cell receptor beta chains below, sequenced in a study of human thymus T cells. Sequenced by immunoSEQ multiplex PCR; TCRdb stores in-frame clones only, minus some. The sample has 46,000 or so clones; around 93% are singletons. What was sequenced was blood. All receptors derive from a girl under three years old with a congenital heart defect but otherwise immunologically healthy.

The rearrangement links TRBV5-1 to TRBJ2-7, with D perhaps matching TRBD2 (6 bases). Germline V CDR1 and CDR2: SGHRS, YFSETQ. Trimming stripped 8 bases from V and 1 base from J, with 16 bases between. The CDR3 contains 14 residues. The CDR3 DNA reads as TGCGCCAGGATACCAGCGGGCGCTTCCTACGAGCAGTACTTC. Translating gives CARIPAGASYEQYF.

The count of this clone is one. The CDR3 protein is CASSLQMTQYF. The CDR3 nucleotides are TGTGCCAGCAGCTTACAGATGACCCAGTACTTC. This chain links TRBV7-2 with TRBJ2-5, with D unresolved. V lost 2 bases to trimming and J lost 7 bases, with 5 bases between them. This CDR3 is built from 11 residues. From germline, CDR1 is SGHTA and CDR2 FQGNSA. Drawing the rest from reference TRBV7-2 and TRBJ2-5, the complete variable domain is GAGVSQSPSNKVTEKGKDVELRCDPISGHTALYWYRQSLGQGLEFLIYFQGNSAPDKSGLPSDRFSAERTGGSVSTLTIQRTQQEDSAVYLCASSLQMTQYFGPGTRLLVL.

V gene TRBV5-4 combines with J gene TRBJ1-1; D is possibly TRBD1 (6 bases). There are 14 residues in the CDR3. The V end was cut by 5 bases, the J end by 4 bases, with 15 bases between. The germline V gene has CDR1 SGHNT and CDR2 YYREEE (reference sequence). The CDR3 sequence: CASRIWGGGTEAFF. The CDR3 DNA follows: TGTGCCAGCAGGATCTGGGGGGGCGGCACTGAAGCTTTCTTT.

V gene TRBV6-5 combines with J gene TRBJ2-3; D is uncertain. The CDR3 loop spans 13 amino acids. Germline loops: CDR1 MNHEY, CDR2 SVGAGI. Trimming cost V 7 bases and J 1 base, with 9 bases left between them. The CDR3 nucleotides are TGTGCCAGCACCTCCCTTGGCACAGATACGCAGTATTTT. It is translated as CASTSLGTDTQYF.

The rearrangement joins TRBV7-2 to TRBJ2-7; D is perhaps TRBD1 (5 bases). Germline CDR1 reads SGHTA; CDR2 reads FQGNSA. This CDR3 spans 16 amino acids. V was trimmed by 4 bases and J by 2 bases, leaving 18 bases between them. The CDR3 coding sequence is TGTGCCAGCAGCTCGAAGACAGCCTTAGTCCCCTACGAGCAGTACTTC. Protein: CASSSKTALVPYEQYF.

The chain joins TRBV19 to TRBJ2-1, with 8 bases lining up with TRBD2. V was pared by 7 bases and J by 2 bases, with 7 bases of the junction left unmatched. The CDR3 has 15 amino acids. The germline CDR1 and CDR2 sequences are LNHDA and SQIVND (reference sequence). The CDR3 region is CASIEAGVPYNEQFF. CDR3 DNA: TGTGCCAGTATCGAAGCGGGAGTCCCCTACAATGAGCAGTTCTTC.

The CDR3 sequence is CASSLAGPGLLAGGYEQFF. In nucleotides, the CDR3 is TGTGCCAGCAGCTTAGCAGGGCCTGGACTACTAGCGGGAGGGTATGAGCAGTTCTTC. The chain is built from TRBV7-9 and TRBJ2-1; 13 positions agree with TRBD2. The junction had 13 bases not matched to a gene; V was cut back by 0 bases and J by 8 bases. Germline V gene sequence: CDR1 SEHNR, CDR2 FQNEAQ (reference sequence). This CDR3 comprises 19 residues.

The V and J genes are TRBV10-2 and TRBJ1-5; 7 bases match TRBD1. With V trimmed by 3 bases and J by 3 bases, 5 bases remained unmatched. Germline values: CDR1 WSHSY, CDR2 SAAADI. This CDR3 contains 15 residues. The DNA for the CDR3 is TGCGCCAGCAGTGACGGAGGGGGCAACAATCAGCCCCAGCATTTT. Translating gives CASSDGGGNNQPQHF.

This clone has a single count. The CDR3 is CASKGRGRMNTEAFF. The CDR3 DNA reads as TGTGCCAGCAAGGGAAGGGGACGGATGAACACTGAAGCTTTCTTT. V is TRBV28 and J is TRBJ1-1; D might be TRBD1 (5 bases). Germline V gene sequence: CDR1 MDHEN, CDR2 SYDVKM. V shed 7 bases and J shed 0 bases, with 15 bases lying between them. The CDR3 runs 15 residues. Full variable domain (rest looked up from reference TRBV28 and TRBJ1-1): DVKVTQSSRYLVKRTGEKVFLECVQDMDHENMFWYRQDPGLGLRLIYFSYDVKMKEKGDIPEGYSVSREKKERFSLILESASTNQTSMYLCASKGRGRMNTEAFFGQGTRLTVV.

The chain combines TRBV6-5 with TRBJ2-5; D perhaps matches TRBD2 (5 bases). The V gene's germline CDR1 is MNHEY and CDR2 SVGAGI. The CDR3 sequence is 12 residues long. The V end was cut by 6 bases, the J end by 4 bases, with 9 bases between. CDR3 in DNA: TGTGCCAGCAGGAGGGCGCGAGAGACCCAGTACTTC. Protein product: CASRRARETQYF.

CDR3 residues: CASSLYTPGIYEQYF. CDR3 nucleotide sequence: TGTGCCAGCAGCTTATACACCCCCGGGATTTACGAGCAGTACTTC. J is TRBJ2-7 and V is TRBV7-2, with D tentatively TRBD2 (5 bases). Looked up from germline, CDR1 is SGHTA and CDR2 is FQGNSA. V gave up 2 bases and J gave up 4 bases, with 15 bases separating them. The CDR3 covers 15 residues.

This clone was seen just once. The J gene is TRBJ2-2, the V gene TRBV10-3; 9 bases line up with TRBD2. Trimming removed 4 bases from V and 3 bases from J; junction bases left unmatched: 9. CDR3 length equals 17 residues. Germline CDR1 reads ENHRY; CDR2 reads SYGVKD. Here the CDR3 reads CAISGGLAGSDTGELFF. The CDR3 nucleotides are TGTGCCATCAGTGGGGGCCTAGCGGGATCTGACACCGGGGAGCTGTTTTTT.

This clone has a single count. The CDR3 nucleotides read TGTGCCAGCAGCCATCCGGGACAGGGTCACGAGCAGTACTTC. It encodes CASSHPGQGHEQYF. V gene TRBV6-5 combines with J gene TRBJ2-7, with 9 positions matching TRBD1. The germline V gene encodes CDR1 MNHEY and CDR2 SVGAGI. The CDR3 spans 14 residues. V gave up 6 bases and J gave up 5 bases; unmatched junction bases: 8.

The rearrangement joins TRBV7-9 to TRBJ1-2, with D hard to call. The CDR3 consists of 17 residues. Germline CDR1 SEHNR, CDR2 FQNEAQ (reference sequence). Trimming removed 4 bases at V and 1 base at J, with 19 bases between. The CDR3 nucleotides read TGTGCCAGCAGCTCCACCCGGTCGGCAGGTGTTAACTATGGCTACACCTTC. Protein sequence: CASSSTRSAGVNYGYTF.

The rearrangement uses TRBV4-3 and TRBJ1-2; 9 bases align to TRBD1. The germline gives CDR1 LGHNA, CDR2 YSLEER. CDR3 length: 19 residues. V was pared by 2 bases and J by 4 bases, with 17 bases of the junction left unmatched. The CDR3 DNA is TGCGCCAGCAGCCAACTCCATTGGGGGACAGGGAGTTCCAGCTATGGCTACACCTTC. This gives the protein CASSQLHWGTGSSSYGYTF.

J is TRBJ2-5 and V is TRBV5-5; D is perhaps TRBD2 (6 bases). CDR1 is SGHKS, CDR2 YYEKEE, per germline (reference sequence). V was clipped by 0 bases and J by 4 bases, with 13 bases between them. The CDR3 sequence is 15 residues long. CDR3 bases: TGTGCCAGCAGCTTGGCCAGGCAGGGAGGAGAGACCCAGTACTTC. Translated, it gives CASSLARQGGETQYF.

This clone was observed a single time. The chain links TRBV6-5 to TRBJ2-2; the D gene is possibly TRBD2 (6 bases). Trimming stripped 2 bases from V and 4 bases from J, with 8 bases between. The CDR3 extends over 14 amino acids. The germline V gene encodes CDR1 MNHEY and CDR2 SVGAGI. The CDR3 is CASSYKRATGELFF. In nucleotides, the CDR3 is TGTGCCAGCAGTTACAAGCGGGCCACCGGGGAGCTGTTTTTT.

V usage is TRBV7-2 and J usage is TRBJ2-3; a possible D gene is TRBD1 (6 bases). V lost 6 bases to trimming and J lost 2 bases, with 9 bases between them. The CDR3 sequence is 13 residues long. Per the germline V gene, CDR1 is SGHTA and CDR2 is FQGNSA. CDR3 loop: CASRTGFTDTQYF. The CDR3 DNA reads as TGTGCCAGCAGGACAGGATTCACAGATACGCAGTATTTT.

V and J are TRBV7-9 and TRBJ1-4; 8 bases map to TRBD1. The CDR3 length is 16 residues. V dropped 5 bases and J dropped 14; count of bases not matched to a gene: 19. Germline lookup yields CDR1 SEHNR and CDR2 FQNEAQ (reference sequence). CDR3: CASSAPQGAPSKGLFF. The CDR3 nucleotides read TGTGCCAGCAGCGCCCCCCAGGGGGCCCCTTCCAAGGGGCTGTTTTTT.

This chain connects TRBV11-2 to TRBJ1-2; D is undetermined. The germline gives CDR1 SGHAT, CDR2 FQNNGV. This CDR3 is built from 18 residues. Trimming removed 2 bases at V and 4 bases at J, with 23 bases between. As DNA, the CDR3 is TGTGCCAGCAGCTTAAATCCCCGTGAATGGGGTATGGGCTATGGCTACACCTTC. Protein: CASSLNPREWGMGYGYTF.

J is TRBJ1-5 and V is TRBV28; a weak D match, TRBD1 (5 bases). This CDR3 comprises 16 residues. Trimming shortened V by 5 bases and J by 2 bases, and 16 bases separated the two germline ends. The germline CDR1 and CDR2 sequences are MDHEN and SYDVKM. CDR3 loop: CASSLEPTGRNQPQHF. Here the CDR3 DNA reads TGTGCCAGCAGTCTGGAGCCCACAGGACGCAATCAGCCCCAGCATTTT.

J is TRBJ2-7 and V is TRBV30; no clear D gene. The CDR3 spans 15 residues. Germline lookup yields CDR1 GTSNPN and CDR2 SVGIG (reference sequence). The germline V and J ends were trimmed by 4 bases and 2 bases, with 18 bases remaining between them. The CDR3 reads CAWTMDGSSAYEQYF. The CDR3 DNA reads TGTGCCTGGACTATGGATGGCAGTTCAGCCTACGAGCAGTACTTC.